This TCR beta chain was documented in a study of T cells in Graves' hyperthyroidism and ophthalmopathy. Study conclusions and caveats: It was a median around 6 months before onset that the model predicted ophthalmopathy.

This clonotype was found many times. What it binds is unknown. V dropped 6 bases and J dropped 8 bases, with 16 bases sitting between them. The germline V gene has CDR1 SNHLY and CDR2 FYNNEI. The length of the CDR3 is 13 residues. RNA transcripts yielded amplified TCR beta CDR3 regions. The primer set for the first-round RT-PCR of the TCR CDR3 was HTBI. In TCRdb, the multiplex PCR reads were re-called with MiXCR into one record per CDR3 protein. The data contain some 400,000 distinct CDR3 sequences, roughly 13% of them singletons. The rearrangement joins TRBV2 to TRBJ1-2, with D unclear. Sequences were obtained from blood. The clonotype comes from a young man with Graves' hyperthyroidism that later progressed to Graves' ophthalmopathy. CDR3 residues: CASRAGPSGGYTF. CDR3 coding DNA: TGTGCCAGCAGAGCCGGGCCCTCGGGGGGCTACACCTTC.